These 6 T cell receptor beta chains were sequenced from one sample in a study of neurological immune-mediated disorders. TCRdb independently ran MiXCR on the 5' RACE reads; one entry per CDR3 protein. The table lists tens of thousands of distinct CDR3 sequences, about 12% of them singletons, with about 12% in the top ten. The sequenced material came from PBMCs. The receptor source for this set is an older woman with HTLV-1-associated myelopathy (HAM/TSP).

There are many counts of this clonotype. This rearrangement joins TRBV20-1 to TRBJ1-4; D call uncertain. CDR1 is DFQATT, CDR2 SNEGSKA, per germline (reference sequence). The V end lost 0 bases, the J end lost 0 bases, and 17 bases lay between the germline ends. The CDR3 loop spans 18 amino acids. The CDR3 region is CSARDVGRISATNEKLFF. DNA for the CDR3: TGCAGTGCTAGAGATGTGGGCAGGATCTCGGCAACTAATGAAAAACTGTTTTTT.

Judged by abundance, this clonotype is medium-sized (0.01 to 0.1%). The chain links TRBV6-5 to TRBJ1-5, with a weak D call TRBD1 (6 bases). Trimming removed 6 bases at V and 0 bases at J, with 12 bases between. The CDR3 runs 15 residues. CDR1 is MNHEY and CDR2 is SVGAGI in the germline V gene. CDR3 amino acids: CASRLNRDSNQPQHF. For the CDR3, the DNA is TGTGCCAGCAGATTAAACAGGGATAGCAATCAGCCCCAGCATTTT.

This clonotype was observed at least ten times. The chain carries TRBV10-3 and TRBJ2-2; 13 bases align to TRBD2. Trimming took 6 bases from V and 1 from J; bases not matched to a gene: 5. The germline V gene encodes CDR1 ENHRY and CDR2 SYGVKD. The CDR3 runs to 17 residues. The CDR3 coding sequence is TGTGCCATCAGCCAGGGACTAGCGGGGCAGAACACCGGGGAGCTGTTTTTT. Amino acid sequence: CAISQGLAGQNTGELFF.

In its sample, this clonotype is medium-sized. CDR3 DNA: TGTGCCATCAGGGATAGGAGCGAGCAGTACTTC. Its protein product is CAIRDRSEQYF. The genes are TRBV10-3 and TRBJ2-7; unclear D gene. Trimming cost V 6 bases and J 6 bases, with 9 bases left between them. This CDR3 is built from 11 residues. Germline V gene sequence: CDR1 ENHRY, CDR2 SYGVKD.

This clonotype came up many times. The chain employs TRBV11-2 and TRBJ2-1; 7 bases map to TRBD2. The CDR3 length is 16 residues. In germline, CDR1 is SGHAT, CDR2 FQNNGV. V lost 2 bases to trimming and J lost 5 bases; unmatched junction nucleotides: 9. CDR3 region: CASSLRGGGSHNEQFF. The DNA for the CDR3 is TGTGCCAGCAGCTTAAGGGGTGGCGGGAGCCACAATGAGCAGTTCTTC.

This clonotype was found many times. The chain couples TRBV20-1 to TRBJ2-1, with 8 bases identical to TRBD2. With V trimmed by 5 bases and J by 1 base, 10 bases remained unmatched. This CDR3 is built from 16 residues. Germline lookup yields CDR1 DFQATT and CDR2 SNEGSKA (reference sequence). The CDR3 DNA reads TGCAGTGCTGGCCGCCCCAGCGGGGGATCCTACAATGAGCAGTTCTTC. Amino acid sequence: CSAGRPSGGSYNEQFF.